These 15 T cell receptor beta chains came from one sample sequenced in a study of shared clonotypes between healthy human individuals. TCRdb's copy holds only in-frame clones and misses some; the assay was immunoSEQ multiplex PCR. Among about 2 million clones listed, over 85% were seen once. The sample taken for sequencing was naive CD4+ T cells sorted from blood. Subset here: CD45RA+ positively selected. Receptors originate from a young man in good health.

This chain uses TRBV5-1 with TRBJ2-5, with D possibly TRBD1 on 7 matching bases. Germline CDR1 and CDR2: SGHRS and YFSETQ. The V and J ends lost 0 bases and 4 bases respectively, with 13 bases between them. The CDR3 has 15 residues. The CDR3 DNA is TGCGCCAGCAGCTTGGTGACAGGGCGGGGAGAGACCCAGTACTTC. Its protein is CASSLVTGRGETQYF.

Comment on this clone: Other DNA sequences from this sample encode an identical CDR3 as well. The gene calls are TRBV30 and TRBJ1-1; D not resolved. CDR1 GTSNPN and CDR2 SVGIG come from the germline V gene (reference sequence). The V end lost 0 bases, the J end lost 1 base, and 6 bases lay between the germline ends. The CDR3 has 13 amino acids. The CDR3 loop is CAWSVGPNTEAFF. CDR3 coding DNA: TGTGCCTGGAGTGTCGGCCCGAACACTGAAGCTTTCTTT. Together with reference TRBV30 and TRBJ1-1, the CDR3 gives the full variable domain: SQTIHQWPATLVQPVGSPLSLECTVEGTSNPNLYWYRQAAGRGLQLLFYSVGIGQISSEVPQNLSASRPQDRQFILSSKKLLLSDSGFYLCAWSVGPNTEAFFGQGTRLTVV.

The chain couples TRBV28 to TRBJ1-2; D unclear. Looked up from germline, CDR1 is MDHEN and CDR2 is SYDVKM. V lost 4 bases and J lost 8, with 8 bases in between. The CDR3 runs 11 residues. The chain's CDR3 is CASSSERGYTF. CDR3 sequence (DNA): TGTGCCAGCAGTTCTGAACGCGGCTACACCTTC.

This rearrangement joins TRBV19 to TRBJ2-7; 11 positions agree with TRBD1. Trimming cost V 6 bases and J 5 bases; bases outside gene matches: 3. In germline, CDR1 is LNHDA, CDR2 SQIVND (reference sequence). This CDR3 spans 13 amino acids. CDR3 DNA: TGTGCCAGTAGCGGGACAGGGGGGAACGAGCAGTACTTC. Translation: CASSGTGGNEQYF.

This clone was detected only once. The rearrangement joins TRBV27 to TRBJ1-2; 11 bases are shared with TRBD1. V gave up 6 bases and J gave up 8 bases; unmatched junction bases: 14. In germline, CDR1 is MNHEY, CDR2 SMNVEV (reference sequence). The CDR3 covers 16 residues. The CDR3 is CASRGPGTGGIYGYTF. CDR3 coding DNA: TGTGCCAGCAGGGGTCCCGGGACAGGGGGAATCTACGGCTACACCTTC.

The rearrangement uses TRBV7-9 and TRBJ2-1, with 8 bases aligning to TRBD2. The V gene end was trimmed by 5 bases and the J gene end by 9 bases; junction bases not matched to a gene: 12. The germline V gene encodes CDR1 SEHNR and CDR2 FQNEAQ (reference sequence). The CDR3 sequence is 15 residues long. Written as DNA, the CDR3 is TGTGCCAGCAGCCCAGAGGGACTAGGGGGGAGTGAGCAGTTCTTC. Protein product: CASSPEGLGGSEQFF.

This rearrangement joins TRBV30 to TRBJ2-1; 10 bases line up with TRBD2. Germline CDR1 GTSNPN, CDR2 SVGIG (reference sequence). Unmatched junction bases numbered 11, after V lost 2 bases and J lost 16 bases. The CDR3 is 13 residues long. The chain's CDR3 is CAWSRQREGPEFF. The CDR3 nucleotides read TGTGCCTGGAGTAGACAGCGGGAGGGCCCTGAATTCTTC. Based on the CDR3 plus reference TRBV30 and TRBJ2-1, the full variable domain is SQTIHQWPATLVQPVGSPLSLECTVEGTSNPNLYWYRQAAGRGLQLLFYSVGIGQISSEVPQNLSASRPQDRQFILSSKKLLLSDSGFYLCAWSRQREGPEFFGPGTRLTVL.

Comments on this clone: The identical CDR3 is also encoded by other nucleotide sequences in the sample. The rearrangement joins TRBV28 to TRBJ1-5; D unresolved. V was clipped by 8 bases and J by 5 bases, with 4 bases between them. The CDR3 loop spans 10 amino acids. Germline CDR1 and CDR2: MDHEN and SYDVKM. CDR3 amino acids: CASSYQPQHF. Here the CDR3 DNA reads TGTGCCAGCTCGTATCAGCCCCAGCATTTT. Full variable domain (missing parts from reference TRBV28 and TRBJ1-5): DVKVTQSSRYLVKRTGEKVFLECVQDMDHENMFWYRQDPGLGLRLIYFSYDVKMKEKGDIPEGYSVSREKKERFSLILESASTNQTSMYLCASSYQPQHFGDGTRLSIL.

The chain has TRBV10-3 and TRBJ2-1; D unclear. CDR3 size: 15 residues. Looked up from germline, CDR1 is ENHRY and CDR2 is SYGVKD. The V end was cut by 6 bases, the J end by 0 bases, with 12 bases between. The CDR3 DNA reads TGTGCCATCAGATCCCACGGTAGCTCCTACAATGAGCAGTTCTTC. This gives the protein CAIRSHGSSYNEQFF.

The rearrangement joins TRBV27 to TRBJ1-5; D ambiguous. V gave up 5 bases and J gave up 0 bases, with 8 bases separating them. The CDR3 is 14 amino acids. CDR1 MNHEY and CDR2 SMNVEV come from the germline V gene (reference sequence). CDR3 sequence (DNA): TGTGCCAGCAGTCGAGGGTATAGCAATCAGCCCCAGCATTTT. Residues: CASSRGYSNQPQHF.

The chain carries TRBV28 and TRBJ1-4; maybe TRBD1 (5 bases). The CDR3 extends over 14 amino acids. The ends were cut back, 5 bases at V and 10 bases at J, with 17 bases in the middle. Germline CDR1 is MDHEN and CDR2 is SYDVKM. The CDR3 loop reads CASSTDSQGGKLFF. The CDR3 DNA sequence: TGTGCCAGCAGTACGGACTCTCAGGGTGGAAAACTGTTTTTT.

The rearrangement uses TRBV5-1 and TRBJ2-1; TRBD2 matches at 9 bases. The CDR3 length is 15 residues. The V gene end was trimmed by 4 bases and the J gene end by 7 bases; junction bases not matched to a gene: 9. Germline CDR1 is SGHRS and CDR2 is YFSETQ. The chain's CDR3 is CASSTTGTSLNEQFF. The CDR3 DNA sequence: TGCGCCAGCAGCACAACCGGGACTAGCTTAAATGAGCAGTTCTTC.

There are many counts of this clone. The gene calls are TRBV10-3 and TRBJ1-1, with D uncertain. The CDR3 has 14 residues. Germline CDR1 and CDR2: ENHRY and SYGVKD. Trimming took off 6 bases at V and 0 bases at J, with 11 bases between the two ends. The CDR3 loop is CAIRTQAMNTEAFF. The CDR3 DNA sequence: TGTGCCATCAGGACTCAGGCCATGAACACTGAAGCTTTCTTT.

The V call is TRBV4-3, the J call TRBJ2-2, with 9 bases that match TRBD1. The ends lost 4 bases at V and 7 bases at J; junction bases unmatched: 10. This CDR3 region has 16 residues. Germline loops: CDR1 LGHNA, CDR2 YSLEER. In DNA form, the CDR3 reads TGCGCCAGCAGCCCCCGGGGACAGGGAGGTGGCGGGGAGCTGTTTTTT. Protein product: CASSPRGQGGGGELFF.

CDR3 nucleotide sequence: TGCGCCAGCAGCTTGGCGGCCAGGGAATCACCCCTCCACTTT. Its translation is CASSLAARESPLHF. The J gene is TRBJ1-6, the V gene TRBV5-1; perhaps TRBD1 as D (5 bases). Germline lookup yields CDR1 SGHRS and CDR2 YFSETQ. The CDR3 is 14 amino acids. The germline V and J ends were trimmed by 0 bases and 10 bases, with 11 bases remaining between them.